This TCR beta chain appears in the sequencing data of a study of CD8 T cell repertoires and HIV-1 epitope variants (dated by TCRdb to 2019 to 2021). As for the study more broadly: Twenty-five peptides representing autologous and known Gag and Nef epitope variants were each used to stimulate T cells in separate culture wells. The cultures were grown for more than 9 days in IMDM with gentamicin, and half of the media was changed on days 3 and 7 with IL-2, IL-7 and IL-15 added. A 1M T cell aliquot was kept as an uncultured baseline condition, separate from the approximately 87 T cell cultures. T cells were enriched using the EasySep Human T Cell Enrichment Kit and then co-cultured with an equal number of autologous T cell-negative cells acting as antigen-presenting cells. The control conditions were a CMV, EBV and flu peptide pool, the Ebola AY9 epitope as a negative control, and a well with no peptide. Running each culture condition in triplicate, except for one peptide done in duplicate, gave a total of some 91 T cell cultures. Tested epitopes included three Gag epitope families and Nef HW9 and YT9.

With regard to this clone: Its antigen is currently not known. No base quality values were provided; no much bigger clone lies one nucleotide off.

CDR1 and CDR2 were assigned from the germline V gene as SGHRS and YFSETQ. Relative to germline, V is 3 bases shorter and J is 0 bases shorter, with 10 bases between their ends. The CDR3 runs 15 amino acids, cysteine and phenylalanine included. Solely the CDR3 DNA is kept, with 45 bases framed from the first base. Sequencing of TCR beta CDR3 regions was done on the immunoSEQ platform at survey depth. The QIAamp DNA micro kit was used to extract genomic DNA from every cultured and uncultured CD8+ T cell population. The study's own analysis went as follows. Samples with under 5,000 productive reads were excluded, and this exclusion removed about 6% of the roughly 75 HIV peptide-stimulated cultures. Sequences were trimmed to CDR3 by a MANAFEST web app, and nonproductive sequences, CDR3s under 5 amino acids, and sequences not starting with C or ending with F/W were removed. To count as antigen-specific, a clonotype had to be expanded in at least 2 of 3 replicates compared with the no-peptide control at FDR 0.01, and only within one epitope family. In addition, a specific clonotype needed a frequency at least fivefold higher than in wells stimulated with peptides from other epitope families. TCRdb stores this immuneACCESS table with in-frame sequences only. Part of the clones is absent; in the studies checked, under half of the shortfall reflects unresolved V genes, and no reason is known for the rest. V and J calls and clone size are as listed in that table; D and trimming were resolved from the DNA. For this sample there are a few thousand clones; 66% appear just once. 39% of the sample rests with the top ten.

Overall study outcomes, separate from this receptor: The assay could identify only TCR beta chains and pointed to proliferation in response to antigen, not to T cell function or cytokine profile. Of the nine antigen-specific TCR beta clonotypes identified, six appeared cross-reactive for autologous or known escape epitope variants. Several clonotypes recognized the Nef KF9 family and one clonotype recognized the HW9 family, while no responses were seen to the TAALDMSHF plasma variant.

The EasySep Human CD8+ T Cell Enrichment Kit was used on day 10 to isolate CD8+ T cells from every culture. The sequence derives from a male donor with HIV. The chain couples TRBV5-1 to TRBJ2-1, with the D segment identity uncertain. Sequenced input: cultured CD8+ T cells derived from PBMCs. The CDR3 has the sequence CASSSTESSYNEQFF. Read as DNA, the sequence is TGCGCCAGCAGCTCGACCGAGAGCTCCTACAATGAGCAGTTCTTC.